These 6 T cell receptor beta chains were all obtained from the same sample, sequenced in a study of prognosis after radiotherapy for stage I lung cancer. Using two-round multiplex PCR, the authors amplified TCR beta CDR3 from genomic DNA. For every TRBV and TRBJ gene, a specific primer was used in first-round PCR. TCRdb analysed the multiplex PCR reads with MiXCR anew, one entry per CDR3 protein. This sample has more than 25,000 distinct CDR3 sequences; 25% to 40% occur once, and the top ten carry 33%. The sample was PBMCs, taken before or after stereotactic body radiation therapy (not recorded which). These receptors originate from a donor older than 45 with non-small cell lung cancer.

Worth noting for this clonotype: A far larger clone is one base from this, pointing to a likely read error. CDR3 residues: CASSNTVGYHNEQFF. In nucleotides, the CDR3 is TGTGCCAGCAGCAATACAGTGGGGTATCACAATGAGCAGTTCTTC. V usage is TRBV6-5 and J usage is TRBJ2-1; no clear D gene. Trimming cost V 6 bases and J 5 bases, with 17 bases left between them. Germline V gene lookup returns CDR1 MNHEY and CDR2 SVGAGI. This CDR3 is 15 amino acids long.

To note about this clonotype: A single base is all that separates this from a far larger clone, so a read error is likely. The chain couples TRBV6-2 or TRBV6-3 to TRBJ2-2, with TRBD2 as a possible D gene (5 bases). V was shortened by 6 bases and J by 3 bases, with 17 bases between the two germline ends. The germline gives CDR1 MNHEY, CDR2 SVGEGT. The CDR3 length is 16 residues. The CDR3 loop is CASSRAGGKYTGELFF. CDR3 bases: TGTGCCAGCAGCCGGGCGGGTGGGAAGTACACCGGGGAGCTGTTTTTT.

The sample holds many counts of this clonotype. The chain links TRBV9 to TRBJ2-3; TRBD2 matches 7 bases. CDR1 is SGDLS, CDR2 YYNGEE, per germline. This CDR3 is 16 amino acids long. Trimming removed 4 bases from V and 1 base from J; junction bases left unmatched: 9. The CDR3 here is CASSTRTSRGTDTQYF. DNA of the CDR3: TGTGCCAGCAGCACCCGGACTAGTCGGGGCACAGATACGCAGTATTTT.

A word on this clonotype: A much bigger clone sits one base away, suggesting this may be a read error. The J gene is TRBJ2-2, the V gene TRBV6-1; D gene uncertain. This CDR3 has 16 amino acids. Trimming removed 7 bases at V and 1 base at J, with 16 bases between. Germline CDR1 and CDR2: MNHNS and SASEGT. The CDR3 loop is CASIPLKWGNTGELFF. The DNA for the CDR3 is TGTGCCAGCATCCCCCTTAAATGGGGGAACACCGGGGAGCTGTTTTTT.

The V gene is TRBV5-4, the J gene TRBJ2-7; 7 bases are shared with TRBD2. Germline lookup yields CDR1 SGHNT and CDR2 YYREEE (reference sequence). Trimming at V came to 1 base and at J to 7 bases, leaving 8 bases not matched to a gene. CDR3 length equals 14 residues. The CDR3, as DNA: TGTGCCAGCAGCTTGATTTCCCAGGGAGGGGAGCAGTACTTC. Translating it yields CASSLISQGGEQYF.

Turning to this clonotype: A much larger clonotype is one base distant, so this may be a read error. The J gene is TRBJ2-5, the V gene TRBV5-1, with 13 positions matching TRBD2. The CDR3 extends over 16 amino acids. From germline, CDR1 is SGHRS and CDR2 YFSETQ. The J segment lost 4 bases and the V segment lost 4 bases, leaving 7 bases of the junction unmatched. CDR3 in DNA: TGCGCCAGCAGCCTAGGACTAGCGGGAGATGGAGAGACCCAGTACTTC. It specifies CASSLGLAGDGETQYF. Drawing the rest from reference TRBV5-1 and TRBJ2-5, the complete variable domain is KAGVTQTPRYLIKTRGQQVTLSCSPISGHRSVSWYQQTPGQGLQFLFEYFSETQRNKGNFPGRFSGRQFSNSRSEMNVSTLELGDSALYLCASSLGLAGDGETQYFGPGTRLLVL.